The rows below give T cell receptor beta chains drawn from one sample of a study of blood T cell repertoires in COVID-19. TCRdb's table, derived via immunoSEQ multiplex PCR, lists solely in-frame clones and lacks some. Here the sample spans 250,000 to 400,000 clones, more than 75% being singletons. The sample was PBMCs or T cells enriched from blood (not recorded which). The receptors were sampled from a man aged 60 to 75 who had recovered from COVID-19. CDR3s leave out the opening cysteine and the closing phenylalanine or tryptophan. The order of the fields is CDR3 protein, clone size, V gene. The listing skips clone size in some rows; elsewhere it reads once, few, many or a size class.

CDR3: ASSLGRTLAGDKETQY; size: -; V: TRBV7-2
CDR3: SVVGTGDRELF; size: -; V: TRBV29-1
CDR3: ASSLTEGSPLH; size: -; V: TRBV5-1
CDR3: SASGSRRETQY; size: -; V: TRBV20-1
CDR3: ASSISGTVNTEAF; size: -; V: TRBV19
CDR3: ASSELRQRIYNEQF; size: -; V: TRBV6-1
CDR3: ASTRGGNTGELF; size: -; V: TRBV25-1
CDR3: ASSSHPGVNSPLH; size: -; V: TRBV5-5
CDR3: ASSPPGALAGKETQY; size: -; V: TRBV18
CDR3: ASSQSSVNNPYEQY; size: -; V: TRBV4-1
CDR3: ASNPSRGIADNEQF; size: -; V: TRBV7-8
CDR3: ASSATTGAGELF; size: -; V: TRBV11-1
CDR3: ASSANQGLDGYT; size: -; V: TRBV5-4
CDR3: ASSAGGTRVYNSPLH; size: -; V: TRBV9
CDR3: ASSQVGGNYGYT; size: -; V: TRBV4-3
CDR3: ASIAEGRGGNSPLH; size: -; V: TRBV19
CDR3: ASKLRGTSGSCEQF; size: once; V: TRBV10-1
CDR3: ASSKVKLAGSYEQY; size: -; V: TRBV21-1
CDR3: ASSLEQYYEQY; size: -; V: TRBV11-3
CDR3: ASRAGGTGGENTEAF; size: -; V: TRBV7-9
CDR3: ASSIWGSGISYEQF; size: -; V: TRBV19
CDR3: ASSPRRGANQPQH; size: -; V: TRBV18